The 8 T cell receptor beta chains in this list originate from one sample, sequenced in a study of breast tumors, draining lymph nodes, adjacent tissues. The lymph nodes were axillary draining lymph nodes from breast cancer patients. TCRdb fed the multiplex PCR reads into MiXCR, producing one record per CDR3 protein. The table shows some 85,000 distinct CDR3 sequences, with roughly 30% occurring only once. The sequenced sample was axillary lymph node tissue. These TCRs come from a female donor with breast cancer. Some clones in this sample may be carry-over from other donors' samples.

The chain has TRBV20-1 and TRBJ1-5; 8 bases fit TRBD1. In germline, CDR1 is DFQATT, CDR2 SNEGSKA (reference sequence). V lost 5 bases and J lost 11; bases outside the gene matches: 17. CDR3 size: 15 residues. The CDR3 protein is CSAFRYRGGRQTQHF. CDR3 bases: TGCAGTGCTTTTCGCTACAGGGGGGGCAGACAGACCCAGCATTTT.

Many counts were recorded for this clonotype. The gene calls are TRBV15 and TRBJ1-2, with D possibly TRBD1 on 5 matching bases. V lost 1 base, J lost 5 bases, and 8 bases lay in between. The CDR3 has 13 amino acids. Germline values: CDR1 LNHNV, CDR2 YYDKDF (reference sequence). The DNA of the CDR3 is TGTGCCACCAGCAGAGGGGGCGGATATGGCTACACCTTC. This encodes CATSRGGGYGYTF.

This clonotype came up once. This could be a read error, since a much larger clone is one nucleotide away. This chain links TRBV11-3 with TRBJ2-2, with D possibly being TRBD2 (6 bases). This CDR3 has 15 residues. Per the germline V gene, CDR1 is SGHNT and CDR2 is YENEEA. CDR3 sequence: CASSLAGARTGEPFF. Written as DNA, the CDR3 is TGTGCCAGCAGCTTAGCGGGAGCGCGAACCGGGGAGCCGTTTTTT.

This clonotype was seen repeatedly, ten times or more. The chain couples TRBV6-2 or TRBV6-3 to TRBJ2-5; no clear D. Between the trimmed V and J ends, which lost 5 bases and 5 bases, there was a span of 6 bases. The CDR3 runs 11 residues. Germline V gives CDR1 MNHEY, CDR2 SVGEGT. CDR3 amino acids: CASSIWETQYF. CDR3 nucleotide sequence: TGTGCCAGCAGTATCTGGGAGACCCAGTACTTC.

This clonotype was recorded at least ten times. The V call is TRBV19, the J call TRBJ1-2; TRBD1 might be the D (5 bases). The V end was cut by 9 bases, the J end by 8 bases, with 16 bases between. From germline, CDR1 is LNHDA and CDR2 SQIVND (reference sequence). The CDR3 runs to 12 residues. The CDR3, as DNA: TGTGCCAGCGGCGGGGGGATCAGGGGCTACACCTTC. As protein: CASGGGIRGYTF.

This clonotype was detected many times. The CDR3 DNA reads TGCAGTGCTAGAGTTAGCGGGAGGACCGAGCAGTACTTC. It yields the protein CSARVSGRTEQYF. The chain has TRBV20-1 and TRBJ2-7, with TRBD2 matching over 10 bases. Germline V gives CDR1 DFQATT, CDR2 SNEGSKA (reference sequence). This CDR3 region has 13 residues. V lost 1 base and J lost 6; bases outside the gene matches: 3.

In regard to this clonotype: A read error is possible here, since a much larger clone lies one base away. The V gene is TRBV11-2, the J gene TRBJ1-1; no clear D. The CDR3 runs to 11 residues. Germline loops: CDR1 SGHAT, CDR2 FQNNGV. CDR3: CASSTYSPVVF. CDR3 in DNA: TGTGCCAGCAGCACCTACTCCCCGGTTGTCTTT.

Ten or more counts support this clonotype. This chain's CDR3 is CASSSLARRSSYEQYF. The CDR3 nucleotides are TGTGCCAGCAGCTCCCTTGCCCGGAGGAGCTCCTACGAGCAGTACTTC. The gene calls are TRBV5-6 and TRBJ2-7; TRBD2 is a possible D gene (5 bases). Germline V lookup: CDR1 SGHDT, CDR2 YYEEEE. The V and J ends lost 3 bases and 0 bases respectively, with 16 bases between them. CDR3 size: 16 residues.